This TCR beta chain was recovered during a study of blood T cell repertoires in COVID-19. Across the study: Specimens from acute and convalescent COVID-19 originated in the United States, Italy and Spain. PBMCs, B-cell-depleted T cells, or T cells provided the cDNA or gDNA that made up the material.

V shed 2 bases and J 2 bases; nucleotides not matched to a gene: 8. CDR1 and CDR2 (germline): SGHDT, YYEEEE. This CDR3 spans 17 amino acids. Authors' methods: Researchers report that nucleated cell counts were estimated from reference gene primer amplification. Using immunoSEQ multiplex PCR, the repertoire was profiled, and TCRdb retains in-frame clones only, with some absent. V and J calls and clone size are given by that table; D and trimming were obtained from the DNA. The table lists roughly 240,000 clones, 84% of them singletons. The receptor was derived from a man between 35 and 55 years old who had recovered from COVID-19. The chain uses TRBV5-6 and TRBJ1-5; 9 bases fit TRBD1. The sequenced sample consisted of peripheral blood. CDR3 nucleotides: TGTGCCAGCAGCTTAAACACAGGGGGCGTCGGCAATCAGCCCCAGCATTTT. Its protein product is CASSLNTGGVGNQPQHF. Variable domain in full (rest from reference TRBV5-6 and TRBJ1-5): DAGVTQSPTHLIKTRGQQVTLRCSPKSGHDTVSWYQQALGQGPQFIFQYYEEEERQRGNFPDRFSGHQFPNYSSELNVNALLLGDSALYLCASSLNTGGVGNQPQHFGDGTRLSIL.